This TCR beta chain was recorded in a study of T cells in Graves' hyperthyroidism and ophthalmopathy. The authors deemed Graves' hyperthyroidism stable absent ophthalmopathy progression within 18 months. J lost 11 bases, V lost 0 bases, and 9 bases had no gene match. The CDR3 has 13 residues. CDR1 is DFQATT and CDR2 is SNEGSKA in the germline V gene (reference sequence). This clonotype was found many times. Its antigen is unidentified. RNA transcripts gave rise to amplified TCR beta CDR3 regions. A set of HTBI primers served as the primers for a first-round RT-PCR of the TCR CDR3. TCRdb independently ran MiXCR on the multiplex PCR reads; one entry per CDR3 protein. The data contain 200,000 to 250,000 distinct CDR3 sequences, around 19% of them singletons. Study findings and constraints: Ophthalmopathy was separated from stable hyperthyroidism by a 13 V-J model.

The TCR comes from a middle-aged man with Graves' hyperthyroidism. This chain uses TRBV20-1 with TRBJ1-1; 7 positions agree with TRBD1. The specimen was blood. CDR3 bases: TGCAGTGCTAGAGATCCAGGGGGGTCGTTGGCTTTCTTT. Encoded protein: CSARDPGGSLAFF.